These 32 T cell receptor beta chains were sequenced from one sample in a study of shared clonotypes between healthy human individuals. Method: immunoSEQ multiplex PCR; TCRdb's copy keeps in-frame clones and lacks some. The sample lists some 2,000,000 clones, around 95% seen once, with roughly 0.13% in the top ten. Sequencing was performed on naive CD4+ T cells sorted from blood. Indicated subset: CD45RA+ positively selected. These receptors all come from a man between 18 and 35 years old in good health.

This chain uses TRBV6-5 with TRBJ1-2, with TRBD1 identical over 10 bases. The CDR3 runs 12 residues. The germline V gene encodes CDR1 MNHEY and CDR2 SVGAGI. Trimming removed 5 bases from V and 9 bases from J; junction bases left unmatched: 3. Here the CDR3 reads CASSRDRGSYTF. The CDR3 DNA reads TGTGCCAGCAGTAGGGACAGGGGTAGCTACACCTTC.

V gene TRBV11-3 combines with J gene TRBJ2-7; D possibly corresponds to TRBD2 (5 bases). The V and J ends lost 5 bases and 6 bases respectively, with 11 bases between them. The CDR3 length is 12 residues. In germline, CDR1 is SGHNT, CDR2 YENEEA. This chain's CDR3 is CASSTLESEQYF. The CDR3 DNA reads TGTGCCAGCAGCACACTAGAAAGCGAGCAGTACTTC.

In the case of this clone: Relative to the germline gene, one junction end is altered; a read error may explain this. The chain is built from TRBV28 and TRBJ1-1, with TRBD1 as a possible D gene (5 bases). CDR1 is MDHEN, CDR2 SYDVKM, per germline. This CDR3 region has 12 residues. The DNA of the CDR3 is TGTGCCAGCGGGTTCAGGGTATCTGAGGCTTTCTTT. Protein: CASGFRVSEAFF.

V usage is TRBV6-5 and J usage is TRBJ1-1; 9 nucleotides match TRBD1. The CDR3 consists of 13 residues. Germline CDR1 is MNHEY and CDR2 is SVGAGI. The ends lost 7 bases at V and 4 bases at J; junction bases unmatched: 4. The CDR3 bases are TGTGCCAGCAAACAGGGGGCGAGCACTGAAGCTTTCTTT. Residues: CASKQGASTEAFF.

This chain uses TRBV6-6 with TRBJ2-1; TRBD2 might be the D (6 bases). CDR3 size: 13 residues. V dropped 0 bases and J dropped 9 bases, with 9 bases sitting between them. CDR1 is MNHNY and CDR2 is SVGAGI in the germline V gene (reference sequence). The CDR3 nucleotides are TGTGCCAGCAGTTACTCGTCGGAGGGTGAGCAGTTCTTC. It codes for CASSYSSEGEQFF.

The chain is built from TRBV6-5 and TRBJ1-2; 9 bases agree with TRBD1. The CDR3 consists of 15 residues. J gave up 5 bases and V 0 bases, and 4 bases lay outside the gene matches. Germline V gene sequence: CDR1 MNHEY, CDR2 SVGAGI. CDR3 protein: CASSYSDRGVYGYTF. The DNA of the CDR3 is TGTGCCAGCAGTTACTCGGACAGGGGTGTTTATGGCTACACCTTC.

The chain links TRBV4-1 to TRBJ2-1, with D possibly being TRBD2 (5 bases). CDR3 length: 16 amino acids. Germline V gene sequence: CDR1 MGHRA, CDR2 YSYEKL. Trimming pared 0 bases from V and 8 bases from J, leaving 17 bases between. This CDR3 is CASSQDWEFRSHEQFF. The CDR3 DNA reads TGCGCCAGCAGCCAAGATTGGGAGTTTCGATCCCATGAGCAGTTCTTC.

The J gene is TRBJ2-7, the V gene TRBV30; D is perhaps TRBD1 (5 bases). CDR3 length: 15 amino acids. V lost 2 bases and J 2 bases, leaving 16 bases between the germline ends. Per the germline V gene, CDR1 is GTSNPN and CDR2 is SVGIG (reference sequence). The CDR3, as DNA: TGTGCCTGGAGTCTTGGGGCAGGGCGCGCCTACGAGCAGTACTTC. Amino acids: CAWSLGAGRAYEQYF. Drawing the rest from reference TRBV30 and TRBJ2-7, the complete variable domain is SQTIHQWPATLVQPVGSPLSLECTVEGTSNPNLYWYRQAAGRGLQLLFYSVGIGQISSEVPQNLSASRPQDRQFILSSKKLLLSDSGFYLCAWSLGAGRAYEQYFGPGTRLTVT.

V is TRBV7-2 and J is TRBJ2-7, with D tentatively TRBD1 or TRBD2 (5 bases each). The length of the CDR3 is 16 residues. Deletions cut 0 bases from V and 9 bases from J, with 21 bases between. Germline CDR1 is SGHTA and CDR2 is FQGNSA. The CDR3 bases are TGTGCCAGCAGCTTAGCCATCGGGACGGCGCATGAGGGGCAGTACTTC. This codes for CASSLAIGTAHEGQYF.

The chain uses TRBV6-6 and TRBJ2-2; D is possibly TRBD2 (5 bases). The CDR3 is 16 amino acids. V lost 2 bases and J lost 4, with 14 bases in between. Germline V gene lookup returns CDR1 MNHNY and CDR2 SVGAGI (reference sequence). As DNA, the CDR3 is TGTGCCAGCAGTTACCTATCGGGGTACCCCACCGGGGAGCTGTTTTTT. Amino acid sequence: CASSYLSGYPTGELFF.

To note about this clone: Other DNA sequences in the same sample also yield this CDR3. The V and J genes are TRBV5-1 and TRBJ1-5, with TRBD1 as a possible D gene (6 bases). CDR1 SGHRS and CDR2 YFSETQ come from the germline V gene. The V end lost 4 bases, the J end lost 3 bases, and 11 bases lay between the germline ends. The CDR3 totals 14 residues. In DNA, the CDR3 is TGCGCCAGCAGCCTAGGACAGTCCAATCAGCCCCAGCATTTT. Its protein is CASSLGQSNQPQHF.

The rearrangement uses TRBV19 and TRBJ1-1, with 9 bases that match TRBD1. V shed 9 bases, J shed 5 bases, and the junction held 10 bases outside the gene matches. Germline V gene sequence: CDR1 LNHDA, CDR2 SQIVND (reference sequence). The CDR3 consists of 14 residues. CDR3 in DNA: TGTGCCAGGCGACAGGGGGGGCTCGGGACTGAAGCTTTCTTT. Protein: CARRQGGLGTEAFF. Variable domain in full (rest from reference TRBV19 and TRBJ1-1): DGGITQSPKYLFRKEGQNVTLSCEQNLNHDAMYWYRQDPGQGLRLIYYSQIVNDFQKGDIAEGYSVSREKKESFPLTVTSAQKNPTAFYLCARRQGGLGTEAFFGQGTRLTVV.

In DNA, the CDR3 is TGTGCCAGCAGTTTCACCGGGACAGGGATGTCACAGCCCCAGCATTTT. The encoded protein is CASSFTGTGMSQPQHF. The V gene is TRBV27, the J gene TRBJ1-5; the match to TRBD1 covers 9 bases. Trimming at V came to 3 bases and at J to 7 bases, leaving 10 bases not matched to a gene. This CDR3 region has 16 residues. Germline loops: CDR1 MNHEY, CDR2 SMNVEV (reference sequence).

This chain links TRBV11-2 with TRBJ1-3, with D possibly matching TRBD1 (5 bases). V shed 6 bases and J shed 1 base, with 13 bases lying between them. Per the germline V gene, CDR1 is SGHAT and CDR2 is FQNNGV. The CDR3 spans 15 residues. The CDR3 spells CASRGTDRSGNTIYF. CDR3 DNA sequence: TGTGCCAGCAGGGGGACGGACCGATCTGGAAACACCATATATTTT.

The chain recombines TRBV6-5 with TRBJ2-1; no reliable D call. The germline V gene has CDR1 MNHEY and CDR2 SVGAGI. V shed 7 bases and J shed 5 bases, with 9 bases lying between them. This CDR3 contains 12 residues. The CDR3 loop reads CASTRGDNEQFF. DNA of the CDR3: TGTGCCAGCACTCGCGGAGACAATGAGCAGTTCTTC.

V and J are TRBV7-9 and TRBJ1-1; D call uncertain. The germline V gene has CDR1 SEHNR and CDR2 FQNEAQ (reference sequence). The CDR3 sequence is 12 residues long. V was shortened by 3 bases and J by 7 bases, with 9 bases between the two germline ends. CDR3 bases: TGTGCCAGCAGCTTCTTGAGCATTGAAGCTTTCTTT. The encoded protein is CASSFLSIEAFF.

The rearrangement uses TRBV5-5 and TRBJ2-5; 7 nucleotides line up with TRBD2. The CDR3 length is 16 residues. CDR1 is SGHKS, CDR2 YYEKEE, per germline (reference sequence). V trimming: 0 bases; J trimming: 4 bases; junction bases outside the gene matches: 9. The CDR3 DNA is TGTGCCAGCAGCTTGGGAGGCAGGGTAGCGGGAGAGACCCAGTACTTC. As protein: CASSLGGRVAGETQYF. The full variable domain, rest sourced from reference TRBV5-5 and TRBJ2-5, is DAGVTQSPTHLIKTRGQQVTLRCSPISGHKSVSWYQQVLGQGPQFIFQYYEKEERGRGNFPDRFSARQFPNYSSELNVNALLLGDSALYLCASSLGGRVAGETQYFGPGTRLLVL.

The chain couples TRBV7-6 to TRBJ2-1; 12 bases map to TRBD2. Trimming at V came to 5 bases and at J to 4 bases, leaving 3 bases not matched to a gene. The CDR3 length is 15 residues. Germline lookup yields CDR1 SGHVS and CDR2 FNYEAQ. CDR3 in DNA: TGTGCCAGCAGCCCCGGGACTAGCGGGTACAATGAGCAGTTCTTC. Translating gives CASSPGTSGYNEQFF.

This chain's CDR3 is CASSLLDGRGGKLFF. DNA of the CDR3: TGTGCCAGCAGCCTATTGGACGGGCGAGGAGGAAAACTGTTTTTT. This sequence joins TRBV7-2 and TRBJ1-4, with D uncertain. This CDR3 has 15 residues. CDR1 and CDR2 (germline): SGHTA, FQGNSA. V lost 5 bases, J lost 10 bases, and 20 bases lay in between. The variable domain in full, completed from reference TRBV7-2 and TRBJ1-4, reads GAGVSQSPSNKVTEKGKDVELRCDPISGHTALYWYRQSLGQGLEFLIYFQGNSAPDKSGLPSDRFSAERTGGSVSTLTIQRTQQEDSAVYLCASSLLDGRGGKLFFGSGTQLSVL.

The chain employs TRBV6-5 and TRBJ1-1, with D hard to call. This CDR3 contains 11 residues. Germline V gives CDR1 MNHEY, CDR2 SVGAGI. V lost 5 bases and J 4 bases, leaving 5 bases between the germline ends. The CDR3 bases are TGTGCCAGCAGTAGTTTCACTGAAGCTTTCTTT. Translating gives CASSSFTEAFF.

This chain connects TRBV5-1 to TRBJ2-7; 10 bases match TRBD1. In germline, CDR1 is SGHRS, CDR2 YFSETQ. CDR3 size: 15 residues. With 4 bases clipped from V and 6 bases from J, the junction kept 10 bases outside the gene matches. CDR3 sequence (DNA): TGCGCCAGCAGCCAGGGGGCGACAGGGGGCTTCGAGCAGTACTTC. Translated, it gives CASSQGATGGFEQYF. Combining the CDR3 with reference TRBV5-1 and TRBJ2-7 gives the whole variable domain KAGVTQTPRYLIKTRGQQVTLSCSPISGHRSVSWYQQTPGQGLQFLFEYFSETQRNKGNFPGRFSGRQFSNSRSEMNVSTLELGDSALYLCASSQGATGGFEQYFGPGTRLTVT.

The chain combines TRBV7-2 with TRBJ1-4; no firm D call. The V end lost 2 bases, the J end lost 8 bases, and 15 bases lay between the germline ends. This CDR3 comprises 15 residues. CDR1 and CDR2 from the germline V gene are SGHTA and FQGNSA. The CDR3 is CASSLLRGLQEKLFF. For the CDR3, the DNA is TGTGCCAGCAGCTTATTACGGGGTCTACAGGAAAAACTGTTTTTT.

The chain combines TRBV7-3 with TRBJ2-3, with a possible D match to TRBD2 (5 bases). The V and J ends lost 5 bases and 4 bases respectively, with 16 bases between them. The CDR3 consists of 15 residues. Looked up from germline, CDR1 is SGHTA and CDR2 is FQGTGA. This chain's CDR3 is CASSPLLGAADTQYF. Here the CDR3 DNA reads TGTGCCAGCAGCCCGCTACTAGGCGCGGCAGATACGCAGTATTTT.

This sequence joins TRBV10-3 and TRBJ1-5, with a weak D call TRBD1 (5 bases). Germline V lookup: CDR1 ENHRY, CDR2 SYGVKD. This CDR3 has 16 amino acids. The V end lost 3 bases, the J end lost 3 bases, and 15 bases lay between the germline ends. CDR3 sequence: CAISEDPPGLNQPQHF. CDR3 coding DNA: TGTGCCATCAGTGAAGATCCTCCGGGGCTCAATCAGCCCCAGCATTTT.

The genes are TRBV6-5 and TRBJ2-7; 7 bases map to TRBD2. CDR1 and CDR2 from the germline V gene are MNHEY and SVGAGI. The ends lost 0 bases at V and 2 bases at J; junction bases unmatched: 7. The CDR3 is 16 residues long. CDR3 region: CASSYSGRASTYEQYF. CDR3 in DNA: TGTGCCAGCAGTTACTCAGGGAGGGCCTCGACCTACGAGCAGTACTTC.

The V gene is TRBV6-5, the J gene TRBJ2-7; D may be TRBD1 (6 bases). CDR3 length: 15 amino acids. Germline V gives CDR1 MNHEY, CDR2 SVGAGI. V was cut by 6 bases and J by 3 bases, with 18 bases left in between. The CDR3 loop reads CASSPGQWASYEQYF. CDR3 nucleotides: TGTGCCAGCAGCCCCGGACAGTGGGCCAGCTACGAGCAGTACTTC.

The CDR3 sequence is CASSADSYSYNEQFF. CDR3 DNA: TGCGCCAGCAGCGCGGACTCCTACTCCTACAATGAGCAGTTCTTC. The gene calls are TRBV4-1 and TRBJ2-1, with a weak D call TRBD2 (5 bases). Germline assignment: CDR1 MGHRA and CDR2 YSYEKL. Trimming left V 5 bases short and J 0 bases short, with 11 bases between. This CDR3 is built from 15 residues.

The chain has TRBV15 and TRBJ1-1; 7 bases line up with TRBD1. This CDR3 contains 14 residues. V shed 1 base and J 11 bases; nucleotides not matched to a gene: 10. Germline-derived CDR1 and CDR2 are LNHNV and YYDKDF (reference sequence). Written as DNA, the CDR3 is TGTGCCACCAGCAGAGGGATCGACAGGGTCCCCGCTTTCTTT. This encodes CATSRGIDRVPAFF. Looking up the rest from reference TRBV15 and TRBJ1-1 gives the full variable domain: DAMVIQNPRYQVTQFGKPVTLSCSQTLNHNVMYWYQQKSSQAPKLLFHYYDKDFNNEADTPDNFQSRRPNTSFCFLDIRSPGLGDTAMYLCATSRGIDRVPAFFGQGTRLTVV.

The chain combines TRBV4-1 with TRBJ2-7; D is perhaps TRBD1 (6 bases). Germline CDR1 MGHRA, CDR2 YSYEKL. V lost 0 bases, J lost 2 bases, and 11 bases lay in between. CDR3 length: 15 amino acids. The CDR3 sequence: CASSQDQPGAYEQYF. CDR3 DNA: TGCGCCAGCAGCCAAGATCAACCAGGGGCCTACGAGCAGTACTTC.

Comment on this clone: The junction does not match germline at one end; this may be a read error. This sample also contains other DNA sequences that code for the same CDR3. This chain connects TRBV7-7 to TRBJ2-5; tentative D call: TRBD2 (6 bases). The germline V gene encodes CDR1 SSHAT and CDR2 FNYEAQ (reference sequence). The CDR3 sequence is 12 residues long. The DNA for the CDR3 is TGTGCTAGCAGCCCAGCGGGAGAGACCCAGTACTTC. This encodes CASSPAGETQYF.

Here the CDR3 reads CASTPVGNGPYEQYF. For the CDR3, the DNA is TGTGCCAGCACGCCCGTCGGGAACGGACCCTACGAGCAGTACTTC. V usage is TRBV6-1 and J usage is TRBJ2-7, with D perhaps matching TRBD2 (5 bases). The germline V and J ends were trimmed by 7 bases and 2 bases, with 18 bases remaining between them. The CDR3 has 15 residues. CDR1 and CDR2 from the germline V gene are MNHNS and SASEGT.

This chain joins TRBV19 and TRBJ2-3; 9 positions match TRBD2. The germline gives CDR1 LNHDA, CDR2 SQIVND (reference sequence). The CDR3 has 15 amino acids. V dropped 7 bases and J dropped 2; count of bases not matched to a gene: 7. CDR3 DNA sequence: TGTGCCAGTACCTCTCGCGGGGGGGCCACAGATACGCAGTATTTT. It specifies CASTSRGGATDTQYF.